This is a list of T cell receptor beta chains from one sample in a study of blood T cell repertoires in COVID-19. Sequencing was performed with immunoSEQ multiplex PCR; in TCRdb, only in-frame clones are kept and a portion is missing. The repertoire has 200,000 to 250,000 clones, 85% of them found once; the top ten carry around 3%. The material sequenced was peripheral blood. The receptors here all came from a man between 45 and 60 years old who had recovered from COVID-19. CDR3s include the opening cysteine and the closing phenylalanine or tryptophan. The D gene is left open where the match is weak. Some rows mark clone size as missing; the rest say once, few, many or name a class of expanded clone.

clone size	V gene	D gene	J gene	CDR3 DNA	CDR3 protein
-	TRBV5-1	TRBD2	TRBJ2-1	TGCGCCAGCATGCGGCTAGCGGGAGACAATGAGCAGTTCTTC	CASMRLAGDNEQFF
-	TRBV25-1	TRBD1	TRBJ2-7	TGTGCCAGCAGTACTCTCGGGACAGGGATCTCCTACGAGCAGTACTTC	CASSTLGTGISYEQYF
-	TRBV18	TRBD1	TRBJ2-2	TGTGCCAGCTCACCACAAGCAGGGGGCATCTCCGGGGAGCTGTTTTTT	CASSPQAGGISGELFF
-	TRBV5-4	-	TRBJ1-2	TGTGCCAGCAGCCGAAAGCCGGAGTACTATGGCTACACCTTC	CASSRKPEYYGYTF
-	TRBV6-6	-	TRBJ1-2	TGTGCCAGCAGTACCCCCAGTGGCTACACCTTC	CASSTPSGYTF
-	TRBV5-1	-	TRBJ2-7	TGCGCCAGCAGGGCAAACACCTACGAGCAGTACTTC	CASRANTYEQYF
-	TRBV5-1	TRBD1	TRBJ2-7	TGCGCCAGCAGCTCGGGACAGGGCTACGAGCAGTACTTC	CASSSGQGYEQYF
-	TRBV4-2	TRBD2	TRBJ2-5	TGTGCCAGCAGTCGCGAAGGGACTAGCGGCTCCTCTAGTGCCCAGTACTTC	CASSREGTSGSSSAQYF
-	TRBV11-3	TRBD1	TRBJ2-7	TGTGCCAGCAGCCCCTCAACGACAGGGGCTAGCGAGCAGTACTTC	CASSPSTTGASEQYF
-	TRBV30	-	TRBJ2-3	TGTGCCTGGATGGCAGGGCAACCAGATACGCAGTATTTT	CAWMAGQPDTQYF
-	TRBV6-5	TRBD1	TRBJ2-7	TGTGCCAGCAGGAAGCCACGACAGGGAGCCTACGAGCAGTACTTC	CASRKPRQGAYEQYF
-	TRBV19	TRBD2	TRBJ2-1	TGTGCCAGTAGGTACGGACTAGCGGGAGTGGAGCAGTTCTTC	CASRYGLAGVEQFF
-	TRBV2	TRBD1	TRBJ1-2	TGTGCCAGCAGTCCGTCGACAGGGGCGCCATATGGCTACACCTTC	CASSPSTGAPYGYTF
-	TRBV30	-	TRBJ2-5	TGTGCCTGGAGTCACGCGGGGCCAGAGACCCAGTACTTC	CAWSHAGPETQYF
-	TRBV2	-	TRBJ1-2	TGTGCCAGCAGTCCAGGGACACCCAAAGCGTATGGCTACACCTTC	CASSPGTPKAYGYTF
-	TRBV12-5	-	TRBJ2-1	TGTGCTAGTGCGCCCGGCGGATCCTCCTACAATGAGCAGTTCTTC	CASAPGGSSYNEQFF
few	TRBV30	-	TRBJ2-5	TGTGCCTGGAGTACCGGGACCCAGTACTTC	CAWSTGTQYF
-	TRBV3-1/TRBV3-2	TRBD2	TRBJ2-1	TGTGCCAGCAGCCTCTTCCGCGGGAGTAGCTCCTACAATGAGCAGTTCTTC	CASSLFRGSSSYNEQFF
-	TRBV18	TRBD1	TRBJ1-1	TGTGCCAGCTCGGACAGGGGTGGCACTGAAGCTTTCTTT	CASSDRGGTEAFF
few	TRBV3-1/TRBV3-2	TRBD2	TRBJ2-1	TGTGCCAGCAGCCTAAGACTAGCGGGAGGCTACAATGAGCAGTTCTTC	CASSLRLAGGYNEQFF
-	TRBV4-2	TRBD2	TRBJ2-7	TGTGCCAGCAGCCAAGCTGCCCTAGCGGATTACGAGCAGTACTTC	CASSQAALADYEQYF
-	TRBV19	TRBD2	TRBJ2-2	TGTGCCAGTACGGGACTAGCATTAAACACCGGGGAGCTGTTTTTT	CASTGLALNTGELFF
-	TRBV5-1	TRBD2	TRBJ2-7	TGCGCCAGCAGCGTAGCGGGTGAGCAGTACTTC	CASSVAGEQYF
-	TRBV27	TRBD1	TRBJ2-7	TGTGCCAGCACCGACAGGGTGCCCCCCTACGAGCAGTACTTC	CASTDRVPPYEQYF
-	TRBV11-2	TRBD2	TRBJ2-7	TGTGCCAGCAGCTTACTAGCGGGAGGGCCAATCCCTGAGCAGTACTTC	CASSLLAGGPIPEQYF
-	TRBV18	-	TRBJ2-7	TGTGCCAGCTCACTTAAACAGGGCCCCTACGAGCAGTACTTC	CASSLKQGPYEQYF
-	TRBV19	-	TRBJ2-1	TGTGCCAGTAGTATTGGGAGTTCTCTTGAGCAGTTCTTC	CASSIGSSLEQFF
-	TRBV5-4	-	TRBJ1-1	TGTGCCAGCAGCCCCGAGAGTCAGCGGGCTTTCTTT	CASSPESQRAFF
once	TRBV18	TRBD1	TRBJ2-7	TGTGCCAGCTCCCCCGGACAGGGGGGATTAAGCGAGCAGTACTTC	CASSPGQGGLSEQYF
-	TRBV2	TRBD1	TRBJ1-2	TGTGCCAGTGACAGGGGGCAAGGCTACACCTTC	CASDRGQGYTF
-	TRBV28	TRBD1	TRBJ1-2	TGTGCCAGCAGTTTTGGACAGGGGATCTATGGCTACACCTTC	CASSFGQGIYGYTF
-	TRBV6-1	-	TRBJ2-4	TGTGCCAGCAGTGAAGCCCTATTGGTAAACATTCAGTACTTC	CASSEALLVNIQYF
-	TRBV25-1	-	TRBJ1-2	TGTGCCAGCAGTGCACCACAGGGAAGGTTAAGCTACACCTTC	CASSAPQGRLSYTF
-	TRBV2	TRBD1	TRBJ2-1	TGTGCCAGCAGGGGATATACAGGGGGCTCCTACAATGAGCAGTTCTTC	CASRGYTGGSYNEQFF
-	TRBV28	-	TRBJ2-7	TGTGCCAGCAGTTCCAGTGTCGACGAGCAGTACTTC	CASSSSVDEQYF
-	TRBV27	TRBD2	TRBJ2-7	TGTGCCAGCAGTTTATCTCTATCCTTTCCGACTAGCGGGAGATCCTACGAGCAGTACTTC	CASSLSLSFPTSGRSYEQYF
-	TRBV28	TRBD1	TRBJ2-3	TGTGCCAGCAACTGGGACAGGGTCACAGATACGCAGTATTTT	CASNWDRVTDTQYF
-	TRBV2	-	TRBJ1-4	TGTGCCAGCAGTGTTCAGGGGACAACTAATGAAAAACTGTTTTTT	CASSVQGTTNEKLFF
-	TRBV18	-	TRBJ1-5	TGTGCCAGCTCACCATCGGGCAGATCAGAGGGGCCCCAGCATTTT	CASSPSGRSEGPQHF
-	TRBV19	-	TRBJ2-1	TGTGCCAGTAGTCTTAGGATCTGGGGACAACCCTACAATGAGCAGTTCTTC	CASSLRIWGQPYNEQFF
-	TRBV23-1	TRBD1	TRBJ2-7	TGCGCCAGCAGTCATATCCGGGACAGGTCCTACGAGCAGTACTTC	CASSHIRDRSYEQYF
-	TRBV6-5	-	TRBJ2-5	TGTGCCAGCAGTTACACGCGGTTTCCCAAGAAAGAGACCCAGTACTTC	CASSYTRFPKKETQYF
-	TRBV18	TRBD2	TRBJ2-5	TGTGCCAGCTCCCAAGAAGCGGGAGTACGGGAGACCCAGTACTTC	CASSQEAGVRETQYF
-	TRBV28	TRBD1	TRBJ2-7	TGTGCCAGCAGTAAGCCCGGGACAGGGCTCCACGAGCAGTACTTC	CASSKPGTGLHEQYF
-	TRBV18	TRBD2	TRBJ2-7	TGTGCCAGCTCACTTCCTATGGGAGGGCCCAACGAGCAGTACTTC	CASSLPMGGPNEQYF
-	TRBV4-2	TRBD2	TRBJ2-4	TGTGCCAGCAGCCAAGGGGAGGGGCCGGAAAACATTCAGTACTTC	CASSQGEGPENIQYF